This passage covers 12 T cell receptor beta chains from one sample sequenced in a study of vaccination effects on CD4 cells after COVID-19. Assay used: immunoSEQ multiplex PCR; TCRdb lists only in-frame clones, some missing. The data show about 66,000 clones, with approximately 72% seen just once and approximately 22% held by the top ten. Researchers isolated CD4+ T cells once ten to eleven days of culture had elapsed. These TCRs are of unknown antigen specificity. The starting material was CD4+ T cells from PBMCs cultured without peptide, obtained before COVID-19 vaccination. These receptors all come from a human donor who had a prior SARS-CoV-2 infection.

The sample holds a few counts of this clone. V usage is TRBV30 and J usage is TRBJ1-2; D gene ambiguous. CDR1 and CDR2 (germline): GTSNPN, SVGIG (reference sequence). The CDR3 is made up of 14 amino acids. V was shortened by 2 bases and J by 0 bases, with 10 bases between the two germline ends. CDR3 region: CAWSHWGANYGYTF. Written as DNA, the CDR3 is TGTGCCTGGAGTCATTGGGGAGCTAACTATGGCTACACCTTC.

This clone was seen a handful of times. The chain links TRBV14 to TRBJ1-2; D unclear. The length of the CDR3 is 17 residues. Trimming shortened V by 0 bases and J by 3 bases, and 17 bases separated the two germline ends. The germline CDR1 and CDR2 sequences are SGHDN and FVKESK. DNA of the CDR3: TGTGCCAGCAGCCAAGATATATTGCGAGACGTGGACTATGGCTACACCTTC. Protein sequence: CASSQDILRDVDYGYTF.

The J gene is TRBJ2-7, the V gene TRBV2; the match to TRBD1 covers 9 bases. Germline-derived CDR1 and CDR2 are SNHLY and FYNNEI. The CDR3 loop spans 13 amino acids. The J segment lost 3 bases and the V segment lost 7 bases, leaving 4 bases of the junction unmatched. Here the CDR3 DNA reads TGTGCCAGCATCCGGGACAGGGACTACGAGCAGTACTTC. This codes for CASIRDRDYEQYF.

J is TRBJ1-4 and V is TRBV7-2; the match to TRBD1 covers 9 bases. The CDR3 runs to 14 residues. Per the germline V gene, CDR1 is SGHTA and CDR2 is FQGNSA. Trimming cost V 7 bases and J 2 bases; bases outside gene matches: 2. CDR3 amino acids: CASKQGATNEKLFF. CDR3 DNA sequence: TGTGCCAGCAAACAGGGGGCTACTAATGAAAAACTGTTTTTT.

This clone has just one count. The J gene is TRBJ2-4, the V gene TRBV14; 9 bases line up with TRBD2. Germline CDR1 reads SGHDN; CDR2 reads FVKESK. The CDR3 length is 17 residues. V was clipped by 0 bases and J by 2 bases; unmatched bases: 5. CDR3 loop: CASSQDDLAGTKNIQYF. The CDR3 DNA sequence: TGTGCCAGCAGCCAAGATGATCTAGCGGGGACCAAAAACATTCAGTACTTC.

This clone has just a few counts. The rearrangement joins TRBV18 to TRBJ2-3; possible D gene TRBD2, 5 bases. There are 15 residues in the CDR3. V lost 4 bases, J lost 5 bases, and 16 bases lay in between. The germline gives CDR1 KGHSH, CDR2 LQKENI. CDR3 residues: CASSLSGNFGDTQYF. The DNA of the CDR3 is TGTGCCAGCTCACTATCGGGGAATTTTGGAGATACGCAGTATTTT.

A few counts support this clone. CDR3 nucleotide sequence: TGTGCCAGCAGCTCCCCGGGACAGAGTTATAACTATGGCTACACCTTC. Residues: CASSSPGQSYNYGYTF. J is TRBJ1-2 and V is TRBV5-4, with 7 nucleotides matching TRBD1. V lost 3 bases to trimming and J lost 1 base; unmatched junction nucleotides: 9. The CDR3 sequence is 16 residues long. The germline V gene encodes CDR1 SGHNT and CDR2 YYREEE (reference sequence).

With respect to this clone: The sample carries other DNA sequences with the same CDR3. The chain links TRBV5-4 to TRBJ2-2; 8 bases fit TRBD2. Per the germline V gene, CDR1 is SGHNT and CDR2 is YYREEE (reference sequence). The CDR3 totals 14 residues. Trimming cost V 3 bases and J 4 bases; bases outside gene matches: 2. In DNA, the CDR3 is TGTGCCAGCAGCTCGGGAGGGGCCACCGGGGAGCTGTTTTTT. Encoded protein: CASSSGGATGELFF.

The V call is TRBV30, the J call TRBJ2-7, with 7 nucleotides matching TRBD1. The germline V gene has CDR1 GTSNPN and CDR2 SVGIG (reference sequence). Trimming took 0 bases from V and 1 from J; bases not matched to a gene: 0. This CDR3 spans 13 amino acids. CDR3 DNA: TGTGCCTGGAGTGTACAGGGGTCCTACGAGCAGTACTTC. Amino acids: CAWSVQGSYEQYF.

The chain recombines TRBV7-9 with TRBJ1-2; 7 nucleotides agree with TRBD1. V gave up 5 bases and J gave up 3 bases; unmatched junction bases: 15. The CDR3 is 17 residues long. The germline V gene encodes CDR1 SEHNR and CDR2 FQNEAQ (reference sequence). CDR3 sequence reads: CASSRELTGAGDYGYTF. CDR3 DNA sequence: TGTGCCAGCAGCAGAGAACTCACAGGGGCCGGGGACTATGGCTACACCTTC.

The J gene is TRBJ1-5, the V gene TRBV19; D possibly corresponds to TRBD1 (5 bases). CDR1 is LNHDA and CDR2 is SQIVND in the germline V gene (reference sequence). V lost 8 bases and J 9 bases, leaving 29 bases between the germline ends. The CDR3 sequence is 17 residues long. The CDR3 region is CASSTGSRGDSMRPQHF. The CDR3 DNA reads as TGTGCCAGTTCCACCGGGTCCCGGGGCGATTCAATGCGGCCCCAGCATTTT.

V is TRBV6-6 and J is TRBJ1-1; D remains ambiguous. This CDR3 comprises 11 residues. The V end lost 4 bases, the J end lost 5 bases, and 5 bases lay between the germline ends. Germline assignment: CDR1 MNHNY and CDR2 SVGAGI (reference sequence). This chain's CDR3 is CASSSPTEAFF. CDR3 nucleotides: TGTGCCAGCAGTTCGCCGACTGAAGCTTTCTTT.